This T cell receptor beta chain was profiled in a study of T-cell memory formation after mild COVID-19 (dated by TCRdb to the early 2020s). About the full investigation: TCR sequence clusters from the two donors were found to be largely donor specific. The cohort was made up of two young adult volunteers, one female and one male, who were previously healthy. T-cell clones expanding and contracting after mild COVID-19 in a couple of donors were tracked by longitudinal TCRalpha and TCRbeta repertoire sequencing.

Ficoll-Paque density gradient centrifugation was used to isolate PBMCs. General study outcomes and caveats: Clones contracting from day 15 to 85 had balanced CD4/CD8 phenotypes, while a second wave expanding from day 15 to 37 was biased towards CD4+. Contracting CD4+ clones appeared mostly in the CM and EM memory subsets, whereas CD8+ clones were enriched in EMRA. Some responding clones were detected in pre-infection memory, suggesting pre-existing cross-reactive memory T cells joined the SARS-CoV-2 response. SARS-CoV-2 specificity of the second-wave clones peaking on day 37 was not confirmed. Only a couple of mild cases were covered in the study, and larger cohorts including severe cases with pre-infection samples were considered necessary.

Looking up the germline V gene (reference sequence) yields CDR1 LNHDA and CDR2 SQIVND. The CDR3 starts with the cysteine, ends with the phenylalanine, and has 15 residues. Of all the DNA, just the CDR3 is kept, 45 bases in frame from base 1. V is clipped by 1 base and J by 1 base, and the sequence between their germline boundaries is 10 bases long. The instrument was an Illumina NovaSeq 6000. TCRalpha and TCRbeta cDNA libraries were constructed by 5'RACE with constant-segment primers, with sample barcodes and unique molecular identifiers being introduced. Trizol reagent was used to extract RNA from every sample. Library amplification was performed in two PCR steps, and a second sample barcode and Illumina TruSeq adapters were introduced in the second step. Sequencing of the libraries was done on an Illumina NovaSeq, producing 2 x 150 bp paired-end reads. For the original study's pipeline: Reads were demultiplexed and collapsed into UMI-guided consensus sequences with migec v1.2.7. Using mixcr v2.1.11, UMI consensuses were aligned to TRA and TRB V and J templates and then assembled into clonotypes. A clonotype was counted as expanded or contracted only when both edgeR and NoisET called the clonotype significant, with the noise models trained on biological replicates. For edgeR calls, a false discovery rate-adjusted p below 0.01 and a log2 fold-change threshold of 1 were applied. As an exploratory analysis of dynamics, PCA with hierarchical clustering was applied to max-normalized trajectories of the 1000 most abundant clonotypes. Separately sequenced CD4+ and CD8+ repertoires were used to assign the CD4 or CD8 phenotype of responding clones. TCRdb passed the public sequencing reads through fastp at Q25 and MiXCR, retaining productive beta sequences. Rows matching on CDR3 protein sequence are summarized as one entry with the most common DNA and genes. For this entry, the V and J calls and clone size follow TCRdb and not the study's own pipeline. A total of about half a million distinct CDR3 sequences appear in this sample, 15% to 20% of them only once. The top ten hold about 12% of the sample.

This clonotype was picked up a small number of times. This clone's antigen is unknown. No much larger clonotype is one base removed from it; base qualities were not supplied. This receptor chain uses TRBV19 and TRBJ2-5; the D gene lacks a confident call. The specimen sequenced was PBMCs or a T cell subset sorted from them (not recorded which). This sequence originates from an adult woman who had mild COVID-19 (a few samples of this study predate the infection). The sample titles of this study are shuffled in the database, so cell type and time point are left out; the donor was told from shared clones. The DNA sequence is TGTGCCAGTAGTATAGGGGTACAGACCCAAGAGACCCAGTACTTC. It encodes CASSIGVQTQETQYF.